The rows below give T cell receptor beta chains drawn from one sample of a study of T-cell reconstitution after alpha-beta-depleted transplantation in children. TCRdb called the PCR reads again in MiXCR, with one record for every CDR3 protein. Found here are a few hundred thousand distinct CDR3 sequences, about a tenth of them singletons; the top ten hold roughly 6%. The source was PBMCs from the stem cell graft donor, collected from the stem cell graft. The receptors derive from a human donor who donated a stem cell graft to a child with acute myeloid leukemia. CDR3s include the opening cysteine and the closing phenylalanine or tryptophan. D genes are given only for firm matches. Part of the rows lack a size; the others show once, few, many or a class for expanded clones.

d_call cdr3_length clone_size j_call v_call cdr3_nt cdr3_aa
TRBD2 15 - TRBJ2-1 TRBV5-1 TGCGCCAGCATCATCGGGCTAGCGGGAGTCGGCGAGCAGTTCTTC CASIIGLAGVGEQFF
TRBD2 14 - TRBJ2-1 TRBV5-1 TGCGCCAGCAGCGACACTAGCGGGAGCAATGAGCAGTTCTTC CASSDTSGSNEQFF
- 13 many TRBJ2-3 TRBV5-1 TGCGCCAGCTGTGAACAGGGCACAGATACGCAGTATTTT CASCEQGTDTQYF
- 15 - TRBJ2-6 TRBV7-9 TGTGCCAGCAGCCTACTGCACTCTGGGGCCAACGTCCTGACTTTC CASSLLHSGANVLTF
- 16 - TRBJ2-1 TRBV20-1 TGCAGTGCCCCCCCGGGAGACAGGGACTCCTACAATGAGCAGTTCTTC CSAPPGDRDSYNEQFF
- 13 few TRBJ1-3 TRBV4-1 TGCGCCAGCAGCCGTGACTTGGCGTCCACCATATATTTT CASSRDLASTIYF
- 13 few TRBJ2-3 TRBV20-1 TGCAGTGCTAGCATTCCAGGCTCAGATACGCAGTATTTT CSASIPGSDTQYF
- 14 many TRBJ2-2 TRBV4-3 TGCGCCAGCAGCCCGGGGGCTTCCACCGGGGAGCTGTTTTTT CASSPGASTGELFF
- 12 few TRBJ2-1 TRBV6-5 TGTGCCAGCGCGAACACCGGGGCCTTGATTGTCTTC CASANTGALIVF
- 14 few TRBJ1-2 TRBV9 TGTGCCAGCAGCCTGGACGGAGGAAACTATGGCTACACCTTC CASSLDGGNYGYTF
TRBD1 14 - TRBJ1-5 TRBV29-1 TGCAGCGTTGCAGACAGGGATAGCAATCAGCCCCAGCATTTT CSVADRDSNQPQHF
TRBD2 14 - TRBJ2-1 TRBV12-3/TRBV12-4 TGTGCCAGCAGCCGGACTAGCGGGGGTTCTGTGCAGTTCTTC CASSRTSGGSVQFF
- 15 - TRBJ2-5 TRBV5-1 TGCGCCAGCAGCTTACTGGCGGGGCCACAAGAGACCCAGTACTTC CASSLLAGPQETQYF
- 14 few TRBJ1-1 TRBV20-1 TGCAGTGCTAGTTCGGGCCGAAGGGGCACTGAAGCTTTCTTT CSASSGRRGTEAFF
TRBD1 15 - TRBJ2-1 TRBV20-1 TGCAGTGCTAACACACCCTACAGGGGGCAGAATGAGCAGTTCTTC CSANTPYRGQNEQFF
TRBD2 15 many TRBJ2-1 TRBV20-1 TGCAGTGCTAGAGATGCGGGAGGGCCAGGGAATGAGCAGTTCTTC CSARDAGGPGNEQFF
- 11 few TRBJ1-5 TRBV6-1 TGTGCCAGCAGTGAATTTCAGCCCCAGCATTTT CASSEFQPQHF
- 14 few TRBJ1-1 TRBV5-1 TGCGCCAGCAGCTACCGTCCGGAGAACACTGAAGCTTTCTTT CASSYRPENTEAFF
- 13 few TRBJ2-2 TRBV29-1 TGCAGCGTTGACGGGAGCTACACCGGGGAGCTGTTTTTT CSVDGSYTGELFF
TRBD1 16 - TRBJ2-2 TRBV13 TGTGCCAGCAGCTCCTGGACAGGGGCGAACACCGGGGAGCTGTTTTTT CASSSWTGANTGELFF
- 14 few TRBJ1-2 TRBV18 TGTGCCAGCTCACACGGACAGAGTGCGTATGGCTACACCTTC CASSHGQSAYGYTF
- 12 many TRBJ1-2 TRBV20-1 TGCAGTGCAAACCAGGGGATTAAGGGCTACACCTTC CSANQGIKGYTF
TRBD2 14 few TRBJ2-3 TRBV20-1 TGCAGTGTCAGACTAGCGGGTTTCACAGATACGCAGTATTTT CSVRLAGFTDTQYF
- 13 - TRBJ1-2 TRBV20-1 TGCAGTGCTAGAGATGGGGGTGGTGGCGGCTACACCTTC CSARDGGGGGYTF
TRBD2 19 - TRBJ2-1 TRBV27 TGTGCCAGCAGTTTATCTGGCCTAGCGGTCCCCGGGGGATACAATGAGCAGTTCTTC CASSLSGLAVPGGYNEQFF
- 17 - TRBJ1-1 TRBV3-1 TGTGCCAGCAGCTTGTCAGGTCCGGCTAGATGGAACACTGAAGCTTTCTTT CASSLSGPARWNTEAFF
TRBD1 15 - TRBJ2-2 TRBV29-1 TGCAGCGTTGAAGTCCCGGGACAGGGGGCCGGGGAGCTGTTTTTT CSVEVPGQGAGELFF
- 15 few TRBJ2-7 TRBV6-1 TGTGCCAGCAGTGAACCCTGGGCCCAGGCCTCCGAGCAGTACTTC CASSEPWAQASEQYF
- 13 many TRBJ2-3 TRBV20-1 TGCAGTGCTCGCAGGGTGAGCACAGATACGCAGTATTTT CSARRVSTDTQYF
- 15 - TRBJ2-5 TRBV10-2 TGCGCCAGCAGAGCCCTACAGGATTTCCAAGAGACCCAGTACTTC CASRALQDFQETQYF
- 17 few TRBJ2-3 TRBV20-1 TGCAGTGCTACTCCATCGACAGGACCAACTGACACAGATACGCAGTATTTT CSATPSTGPTDTDTQYF
TRBD1 15 many TRBJ1-1 TRBV29-1 TGCAGCGCCCTGGGTGCCGGGACAGAAAACACTGAAGCTTTCTTT CSALGAGTENTEAFF
TRBD2 16 many TRBJ2-5 TRBV27 TGTGCCAGCAGTACTCGACTAGCGGGAGGGCGAGAGACCCAGTACTTC CASSTRLAGGRETQYF
TRBD1 12 few TRBJ2-5 TRBV6-1 TGTGCCGCCGTGACAGGGTTAGAGACCCAGTACTTC CAAVTGLETQYF
- 15 few TRBJ2-4 TRBV4-1 TGCGCCAGCAGCCAAGATCGAGGGGGAGGGACTTTCCAGTACTTC CASSQDRGGGTFQYF
- 17 few TRBJ2-3 TRBV7-9 TGTGCCAGCAGCTCGCCGCGGGGTCGAGGGGCGGCAGATACGCAGTATTTT CASSSPRGRGAADTQYF
- 13 many TRBJ2-3 TRBV7-9 TGTGCCAGCAGCTTATTTCCTCCAGATACGCAGTATTTT CASSLFPPDTQYF
- 15 many TRBJ2-3 TRBV9 TGTGCCAGCAGCGAACTAGCTGGAGTCACAGATACGCAGTATTTT CASSELAGVTDTQYF
- 15 - TRBJ1-6 TRBV19 TGTGCCAGTACTAGAGGGAGCTCCTATAATTCACCCCTCCACTTT CASTRGSSYNSPLHF
TRBD2 12 - TRBJ2-7 TRBV10-3 TGTGCCATCAAAAGCGGGACGTACGAGCAGTACTTC CAIKSGTYEQYF
- 15 many TRBJ2-4 TRBV11-1 TGTGCCAGCAGCCGCCAGGGGGGCTTTGGAAACATTCAGTACTTC CASSRQGGFGNIQYF
- 12 - TRBJ2-7 TRBV14 TGTGCCAGCAGCCAAGATCCCGGGAAGCAGTACTTC CASSQDPGKQYF
- 17 few TRBJ1-1 TRBV7-2 TGTGCCAGCAGCTTAGCCGCGGTGGGGGGAGCAAACACTGAAGCTTTCTTT CASSLAAVGGANTEAFF
TRBD1 16 - TRBJ1-5 TRBV10-1 TGCGCCAGCAAGGGCCCGGGACAGTCGAACAATCAGCCCCAGCATTTT CASKGPGQSNNQPQHF
TRBD2 15 - TRBJ2-1 TRBV12-5 TGTGCTAGTGGTCCTAGCGGGAGCTCCTACAATGAGCAGTTCTTC CASGPSGSSYNEQFF
- 14 many TRBJ2-5 TRBV6-5 TGTGCCAGCAGTTACGGGCAGTACCAAGAGACCCAGTACTTC CASSYGQYQETQYF
TRBD2 14 many TRBJ2-3 TRBV12-3/TRBV12-4 TGTGCCAGCGGCGGGAGGGCTAGCACAGATACGCAGTATTTT CASGGRASTDTQYF
- 14 few TRBJ2-5 TRBV6-1 TGTGCCAGCAATGTCAGGGGAGGGCAAGAGACCCAGTACTTC CASNVRGGQETQYF
- 14 few TRBJ1-2 TRBV20-1 TGCAGTGCTTCGGAGGGAGGAGGCTACTATGGCTACACCTTC CSASEGGGYYGYTF
- 15 few TRBJ2-5 TRBV7-7 TGTGCTAGCAGCTTAGCGCCCGGGCCCCAAGAGACCCAGTACTTC CASSLAPGPQETQYF
- 12 few TRBJ2-1 TRBV18 TGTGCCAGCTCACCTTCTCAGGGTAAATGGTTCTTC CASSPSQGKWFF
- 16 - TRBJ2-6 TRBV7-2 TGTGCCAGCAGCCAGCTTCAAGGGAGTGGGGCCAACGTCCTGACTTTC CASSQLQGSGANVLTF